The TCR beta chain described here comes from a study of Ad26.COV2.S vaccination and SARS-CoV-2 variants. Study at large: Participants got Ad26.COV2.S intramuscularly, once or twice 56 days apart.

Study-wide findings and caveats: CD8+ and CD4+ T cells specific for spike reportedly responded with substantial breadth after vaccination.

Of note for this clone: The target antigen is unknown.

The sample's treatment: about 20 received Ad26.COV2.S at low or high dose, single or two shots; about 5 received placebo; per-sample allocation not given. Specimens were obtained on day 63 following the first vaccine or placebo injection. In Boston, an adult donor aged 18-55 years took part. Expression of Wuhan-strain SARS-CoV-2 spike came from the Ad26 vector that formed the vaccine. The CDR3 sequence is 14 residues long. The V gene end was trimmed by 6 bases and the J gene end by 5 bases; junction bases not matched to a gene: 6. CDR1 MNHEY and CDR2 SVGAGI come from the germline V gene. Method: immunoSEQ multiplex PCR; TCRdb's copy keeps in-frame clones and lacks some. The sample consists of about 420,000 clones, 88% of them appearing once.

The chain employs TRBV6-5 and TRBJ1-4, with 7 bases identical to TRBD1. The sample here was peripheral blood, taken in a trial of Ad26.COV2.S vaccine versus placebo. This TCR derives from a person between 18 and 59 years old who received the Ad26.COV2.S COVID-19 vaccine or a placebo. The CDR3 loop is CASSPGTENEKLFF. As DNA, the CDR3 is TGTGCCAGCAGCCCCGGGACAGAGAATGAAAAACTGTTTTTT.